This T cell receptor beta chain comes out of a study of blood T cell repertoires in COVID-19. Across the whole study: COVID-19 samples collected from the United States, Italy and Spain covered acute and convalescent phases.

Original handling: Estimation of nucleated cell counts relied on the amplification of reference gene primers. Profiling relied on immunoSEQ multiplex PCR, and the TCRdb table lists in-frame clones only, not all of them. V and J calls and clone size are given by that table; D and trimming were obtained from the DNA. There are hundreds of thousands of clones in the sample; 80% to 90% occur only once, and about 10% lies in the top ten. This clone was seen a handful of times. The material sequenced was peripheral blood. The TCR was taken from a woman of 80 years or more with acute or convalescent COVID-19.

CDR3 sequence: CASSRGQGGNTIYF. CDR3 nucleotides: TGTGCCAGCAGCCGGGGACAGGGGGGAAACACCATATATTTT. V and J are TRBV11-3 and TRBJ1-3; the match to TRBD1 covers 10 bases. The V gene's germline CDR1 is SGHNT and CDR2 YENEEA. CDR3 length equals 14 residues. V lost 5 bases to trimming and J lost 4 bases; unmatched junction nucleotides: 2.